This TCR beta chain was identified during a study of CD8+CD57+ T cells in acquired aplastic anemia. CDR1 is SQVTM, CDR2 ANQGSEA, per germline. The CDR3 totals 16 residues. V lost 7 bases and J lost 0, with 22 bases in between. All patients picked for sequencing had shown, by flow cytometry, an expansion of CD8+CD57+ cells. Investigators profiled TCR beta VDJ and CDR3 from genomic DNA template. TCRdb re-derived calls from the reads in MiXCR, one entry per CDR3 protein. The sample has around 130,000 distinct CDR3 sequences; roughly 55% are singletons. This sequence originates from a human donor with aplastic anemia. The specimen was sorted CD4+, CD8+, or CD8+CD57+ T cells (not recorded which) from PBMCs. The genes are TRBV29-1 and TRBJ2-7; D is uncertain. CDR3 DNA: TGCAGCGCTACCGGAGATGGGCTCCTCTCCTCCTACGAGCAGTACTTC. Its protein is CSATGDGLLSSYEQYF.